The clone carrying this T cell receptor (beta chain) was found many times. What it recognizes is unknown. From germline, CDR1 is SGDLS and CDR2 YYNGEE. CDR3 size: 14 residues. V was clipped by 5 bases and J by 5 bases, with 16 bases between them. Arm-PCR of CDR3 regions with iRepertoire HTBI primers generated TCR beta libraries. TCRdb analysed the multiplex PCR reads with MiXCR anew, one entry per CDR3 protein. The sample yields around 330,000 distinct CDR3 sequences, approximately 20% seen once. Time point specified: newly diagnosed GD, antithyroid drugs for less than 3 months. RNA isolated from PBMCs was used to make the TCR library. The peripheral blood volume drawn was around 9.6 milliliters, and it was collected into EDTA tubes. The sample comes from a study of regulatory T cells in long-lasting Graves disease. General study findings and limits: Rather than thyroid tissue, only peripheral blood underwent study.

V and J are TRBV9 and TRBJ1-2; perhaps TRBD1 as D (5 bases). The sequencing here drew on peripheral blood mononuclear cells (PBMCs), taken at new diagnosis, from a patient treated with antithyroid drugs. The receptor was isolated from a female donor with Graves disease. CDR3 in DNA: TGTGCCAGCAGGCCCTGGGACGGGGGATATGGCTACACCTTC. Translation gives CASRPWDGGYGYTF.